This T cell receptor (beta chain) was sequenced in a study of T-cell reconstitution after alpha-beta-depleted transplantation in children. Findings and caveats of the study: A year post-transplant, T-cell counts and diversity derived mostly from newly produced T cells.

Unique molecular identifiers were incorporated during preparation of the TCRbeta library. TCRdb itself ran the PCR reads through MiXCR, one entry per CDR3 protein. The sample has some 300,000 distinct CDR3 sequences, around 10% seen once. Germline V lookup: CDR1 PRHDT, CDR2 FYEKMQ (reference sequence). The J segment lost 3 bases and the V segment lost 5 bases, leaving 5 bases of the junction unmatched. The CDR3 runs to 15 residues. This clonotype was seen repeatedly, ten times or more. Its antigen is as yet unknown. This material consisted of PBMCs, taken before TCRalphabeta/CD19-depleted stem cell transplant. This chain links TRBV13 with TRBJ2-3, with 10 nucleotides matching TRBD1. This receptor was identified in a boy under two years old with acute myeloid leukemia, due to receive a stem cell transplant. The CDR3 is CASSRTGGLTDTQYF. CDR3 sequence (DNA): TGTGCCAGCAGCCGGACAGGGGGTTTAACAGATACGCAGTATTTT.